This TCR beta chain is drawn from a study of T cell responses to AZD1222 COVID-19 vaccine. Turning to this clone: Its antigen remains unknown.

CDR1 and CDR2 from the germline V gene are ENHRY and SYGVKD. CDR3 size: 19 residues. The V and J ends lost 0 bases and 0 bases respectively, with 18 bases between them. Sequenced by immunoSEQ multiplex PCR; TCRdb stores in-frame clones only, minus some. Here the sample spans some 160,000 clones, 87% being singletons. Study-wide results and limits: Baseline seropositives among AZD1222 recipients totaled only five or six. Clonal diversity was possibly underestimated, and the donors were mostly white British, with more females. Spike-specific TCR breadth and depth went up after people got two AZD1222 doses. The study found vaccine-associated CD4 TCRs spanning spike, dominant at 160-218 and 743-854.

The source of this sequence is an adult who received the AZD1222 COVID-19 vaccine. Here the sequenced sample was peripheral blood, taken 28 days after the second AZD1222 dose. The J gene is TRBJ1-3, the V gene TRBV10-3; D is ambiguous. CDR3 in DNA: TGTGCCATCAGTGAGTCGTTTTCGTGGACTGTTGCCTCTGGAAACACCATATATTTT. Residues: CAISESFSWTVASGNTIYF.